This T cell receptor (beta chain) was recorded in a study of monozygotic twins with inflammatory bowel disease. The CDR3 has 13 amino acids. The germline CDR1 and CDR2 sequences are SQVTM and ANQGSEA. About this clonotype itself: Its target is not known.

The study's findings and limits: IBD-affected twins scored below their healthy co-twins in TCRbeta diversity (inverse Simpson). Other individuals had fewer clonotypes in common with IBD patients than with healthy twins, especially with disease activity.

Via template switching, UMIs carrying a 6-nucleotide sample barcode were introduced. TCRdb reprocessed the 5' RACE reads and stores each CDR3 protein as one record, lacking DNA. Here the sample table reports around 450,000 distinct CDR3 sequences. The sample was blood. The rearrangement joins TRBV29-1 to TRBJ2-7. The receptor comes from a human donor with ulcerative colitis or Crohn's disease, or a healthy co-twin of an affected twin (not recorded which). CDR3 protein: CSVEDPSSYEQYF.